The 27 T cell receptor beta chains presented below share a single source sample, sequenced in a study of blood T cell repertoires in COVID-19. Sequenced by immunoSEQ multiplex PCR; TCRdb stores in-frame clones only, minus some. The data contain about 83,000 clones, roughly 86% of them singletons. Sequenced sample: peripheral blood. The receptors were sampled from an older man with active or convalescent COVID-19.

The chain uses TRBV7-8 and TRBJ1-4, with 7 nucleotides matching TRBD1. Trimming cost V 5 bases and J 3 bases; bases outside gene matches: 6. Germline CDR1 is SGHVS and CDR2 is FQNEAQ. The CDR3 covers 15 residues. CDR3 bases: TGTGCCAGCAGCCCTACAGGGGTGCCTAATGAAAAACTGTTTTTT. Translated, it gives CASSPTGVPNEKLFF. The entire variable domain, with the rest obtained from reference TRBV7-8 and TRBJ1-4, is as follows: GAGVSQSPRYKVAKRGQDVALRCDPISGHVSLFWYQQALGQGPEFLTYFQNEAQLDKSGLPSDRFFAERPEGSVSTLKIQRTQQEDSAVYLCASSPTGVPNEKLFFGSGTQLSVL.

This chain connects TRBV6-2 or TRBV6-3 to TRBJ1-4; 9 bases fit TRBD1. The CDR3 covers 16 residues. V trimming: 4 bases; J trimming: 7 bases; junction bases outside the gene matches: 10. Per germline, CDR1 MNHEY and CDR2 SVGEGT. The CDR3, as DNA: TGTGCCAGCAGTTTACAGGGGGCGCACCTTGGTGAAAAACTGTTTTTT. This sequence encodes CASSLQGAHLGEKLFF.

The chain employs TRBV7-2 and TRBJ2-1, with D possibly being TRBD2 (5 bases). The CDR3 has 16 residues. V was cut by 5 bases and J by 5 bases, with 19 bases left in between. Germline V gives CDR1 SGHTA, CDR2 FQGNSA. CDR3 nucleotide sequence: TGTGCCAGCAGCGCCACCTCCGGGAATGGAGACAATGAGCAGTTCTTC. Translated, it gives CASSATSGNGDNEQFF.

The chain couples TRBV9 to TRBJ1-6; TRBD1 is a possible D gene (5 bases). This CDR3 has 15 residues. From germline, CDR1 is SGDLS and CDR2 YYNGEE. With 0 bases removed from V and 7 bases from J, the gap between germline ends came to 11 bases. The chain's CDR3 is CASSVDGRANSPLHF. In DNA form, the CDR3 reads TGTGCCAGCAGCGTAGATGGCAGGGCAAATTCACCCCTCCACTTT.

This sequence joins TRBV5-1 and TRBJ2-5, with 10 bases fitting TRBD2. CDR1 is SGHRS, CDR2 YFSETQ, per germline. This CDR3 comprises 17 residues. The J segment lost 2 bases and the V segment lost 4 bases, leaving 11 bases of the junction unmatched. CDR3 loop: CASSEQPIAGGQETQYF. Here the CDR3 DNA reads TGCGCCAGCAGCGAACAGCCTATAGCGGGGGGACAAGAGACCCAGTACTTC. Combining the CDR3 with reference TRBV5-1 and TRBJ2-5 gives the whole variable domain KAGVTQTPRYLIKTRGQQVTLSCSPISGHRSVSWYQQTPGQGLQFLFEYFSETQRNKGNFPGRFSGRQFSNSRSEMNVSTLELGDSALYLCASSEQPIAGGQETQYFGPGTRLLVL.

This rearrangement joins TRBV3-1 (or the pseudogene TRBV3-2) to TRBJ1-2; a possible D gene is TRBD1 (6 bases). Germline CDR1 LGHDT, CDR2 YNNKEL (reference sequence). V was shortened by 1 base and J by 2 bases, with 17 bases between the two germline ends. The CDR3 is 17 residues long. The CDR3 DNA reads TGTGCCAGCAGCCAAGCATATAGACGACAGGAGAACTATGGCTACACCTTC. This sequence encodes CASSQAYRRQENYGYTF.

The gene calls are TRBV7-8 and TRBJ2-3; D remains unclear. V shed 4 bases and J shed 5 bases, with 16 bases lying between them. The CDR3 length is 15 residues. From germline, CDR1 is SGHVS and CDR2 FQNEAQ. CDR3: CASSSTETVEDTQYF. The CDR3 DNA reads as TGTGCCAGCAGCTCTACGGAGACCGTAGAAGATACGCAGTATTTT.

V and J are TRBV7-9 and TRBJ1-5; TRBD1 matches 9 bases. The trim removed 2 bases at V and 7 bases at J, leaving 3 bases unmatched. CDR1 is SEHNR, CDR2 FQNEAQ, per germline (reference sequence). This CDR3 comprises 14 residues. The CDR3 protein is CASSLTGGGQPQHF. CDR3 bases: TGTGCCAGCAGCTTAACAGGGGGCGGGCAGCCCCAGCATTTT.

V and J are TRBV5-6 and TRBJ2-5; perhaps TRBD1 as D (6 bases). Germline loops: CDR1 SGHDT, CDR2 YYEEEE. The germline V and J ends were trimmed by 2 bases and 12 bases, with 11 bases remaining between them. CDR3 length: 11 residues. Here the CDR3 DNA reads TGTGCCAGCAGCTTTGGACAGATGGAGTACTTC. Its translation is CASSFGQMEYF.

This clone has only one observation. This chain joins TRBV11-3 and TRBJ2-5, with D hard to call. CDR3 length: 11 amino acids. In germline, CDR1 is SGHNT, CDR2 YENEEA. With 5 bases removed from V and 5 bases from J, the gap between germline ends came to 6 bases. The CDR3 sequence: CASSPSETQYF. The CDR3 coding sequence is TGTGCCAGCAGCCCGTCGGAGACCCAGTACTTC.

This chain joins TRBV5-1 and TRBJ1-4, with D unresolved. Germline CDR1 is SGHRS and CDR2 is YFSETQ. The CDR3 consists of 14 residues. V dropped 5 bases and J dropped 8 bases, with 16 bases sitting between them. This CDR3 is CASSLGGPWEKLFF. In nucleotides, the CDR3 is TGCGCCAGCAGTCTCGGAGGGCCGTGGGAAAAACTGTTTTTT.

This chain links TRBV9 with TRBJ1-5; TRBD1 is a possible D gene (6 bases). Trimming removed 0 bases from V and 6 bases from J, with 10 bases in between. This CDR3 is 14 amino acids long. Germline V lookup: CDR1 SGDLS, CDR2 YYNGEE. The CDR3 DNA sequence: TGTGCCAGCAGCGTAGATGGGGGCCCTCAGCCCCAGCATTTT. Amino acid sequence: CASSVDGGPQPQHF. The complete variable domain, with remaining parts taken from reference TRBV9 and TRBJ1-5, reads DSGVTQTPKHLITATGQRVTLRCSPRSGDLSVYWYQQSLDQGLQFLIQYYNGEERAKGNILERFSAQQFPDLHSELNLSSLELGDSALYFCASSVDGGPQPQHFGDGTRLSIL.

The chain joins TRBV5-1 to TRBJ2-6; 7 bases agree with TRBD2. This CDR3 is built from 16 residues. V dropped 4 bases and J dropped 2; count of bases not matched to a gene: 6. From germline, CDR1 is SGHRS and CDR2 YFSETQ. CDR3 sequence reads: CASSGRGVAGANVLTF. CDR3 in DNA: TGCGCCAGCAGCGGTCGGGGGGTTGCTGGGGCCAACGTCCTGACTTTC.

This clone showed up just a few times. The V call is TRBV7-8, the J call TRBJ1-2, with D unclear. V was pared by 0 bases and J by 4 bases, with 9 bases between. Germline V CDR1 and CDR2: SGHVS, FQNEAQ. The CDR3 runs 14 residues. In DNA, the CDR3 is TGTGCCAGCAGCTTAGCGGCGGAATTCTATGGCTACACCTTC. Protein: CASSLAAEFYGYTF.

The chain uses TRBV5-1 and TRBJ1-1; 10 bases align to TRBD1. Germline V gene data show CDR1 as SGHRS and CDR2 as YFSETQ. After removal of 7 bases from V and 0 bases from J, the junction contained 0 bases not matched to a gene. This CDR3 is 13 amino acids long. The CDR3 coding sequence is TGCGCCAGCGGACAGGGGGTGAACACTGAAGCTTTCTTT. As protein: CASGQGVNTEAFF.

This chain links TRBV12-3 or TRBV12-4 with TRBJ1-1; no definite D call. This CDR3 has 13 amino acids. Trimming cost V 3 bases and J 4 bases, with 9 bases left between them. CDR3 DNA sequence: TGTGCCAGCAGTTTCCCGGGGTCCACTGAAGCTTTCTTT. Translation gives CASSFPGSTEAFF.

This clone was found once. CDR3 coding DNA: TGTGCCACCAGTGGGGGAAGAGGGTCCGCTAACTATGGCTACACCTTC. This translates into CATSGGRGSANYGYTF. This chain uses TRBV24-1 with TRBJ1-2; D is undetermined. This CDR3 region has 16 residues. V lost 5 bases, J lost 0 bases, and 15 bases lay in between. Germline V gene lookup returns CDR1 KGHDR and CDR2 SFDVKD.

The V call is TRBV24-1, the J call TRBJ1-2, with 8 bases matching TRBD1. Germline-derived CDR1 and CDR2 are KGHDR and SFDVKD. Trimming removed 5 bases from V and 2 bases from J; junction bases left unmatched: 12. CDR3 size: 17 residues. The CDR3 reads CATSGGIGTGANYGYTF. The CDR3 nucleotides are TGTGCCACCAGTGGGGGGATCGGGACAGGCGCCAACTATGGCTACACCTTC.

This clone was seen only a few times. The CDR3 region has the DNA TGTGCCAGCTCACCAGGGCAGGGGGGCGTCTATGGCTACACCTTC. Protein sequence: CASSPGQGGVYGYTF. This chain links TRBV18 with TRBJ1-2, with 7 bases identical to TRBD1. CDR1 and CDR2 (germline): KGHSH, LQKENI. Trimming took 2 bases from V and 4 from J; bases not matched to a gene: 7. The CDR3 totals 15 residues. Looking up the rest from reference TRBV18 and TRBJ1-2 gives the full variable domain: NAGVMQNPRHLVRRRGQEARLRCSPMKGHSHVYWYRQLPEEGLKFMVYLQKENIIDESGMPKERFSAEFPKEGPSILRIQQVVRGDSAAYFCASSPGQGGVYGYTFGSGTRLTVV.

The rearrangement uses TRBV12-3 or TRBV12-4 and TRBJ1-3, with D uncertain. The CDR3 runs to 12 residues. Trimming shortened V by 5 bases and J by 2 bases, and 4 bases separated the two germline ends. CDR3 residues: CASSPTGNTIYF. CDR3 DNA: TGTGCCAGCAGTCCAACTGGAAACACCATATATTTT.

The table lists this clone with a few counts. This sequence joins TRBV5-1 and TRBJ2-1; TRBD2 is a possible D gene (5 bases). V was trimmed by 3 bases and J by 4 bases, leaving 14 bases between them. CDR1 SGHRS and CDR2 YFSETQ come from the germline V gene. The CDR3 totals 15 residues. CDR3 sequence reads: CASSSTSSRYNEQFF. For the CDR3, the DNA is TGCGCCAGCAGCTCTACTAGTTCAAGGTACAATGAGCAGTTCTTC.

This clone was seen just once. The chain combines TRBV28 with TRBJ1-1, with D unresolved. The CDR3 is made up of 14 amino acids. V was shortened by 3 bases and J by 4 bases, with 12 bases between the two germline ends. Germline V gives CDR1 MDHEN, CDR2 SYDVKM. The CDR3 coding sequence is TGTGCCAGCAGTTTCGGCGGAGGAGGCACTGAAGCTTTCTTT. This translates into CASSFGGGGTEAFF.

This rearrangement joins TRBV5-4 to TRBJ1-2; D remains unclear. CDR1 is SGHNT and CDR2 is YYREEE in the germline V gene (reference sequence). The germline V and J ends were trimmed by 6 bases and 6 bases, with 18 bases remaining between them. The CDR3 is 14 residues long. This chain's CDR3 is CASTQMAGSNGYTF. The CDR3, as DNA: TGTGCCAGCACCCAGATGGCAGGCAGCAATGGCTACACCTTC.

The chain carries TRBV6-2 or TRBV6-3 and TRBJ2-4; D unresolved. Germline V lookup: CDR1 MNHEY, CDR2 SVGEGT. The V end lost 4 bases, the J end lost 1 base, and 11 bases lay between the germline ends. This CDR3 contains 15 residues. CDR3 sequence: CASSFLVAAKNIQYF. CDR3 nucleotide sequence: TGTGCCAGCAGTTTTCTAGTTGCGGCCAAAAACATTCAGTACTTC.

The CDR3 sequence: CASSLHGGNEKLFF. As DNA, the CDR3 is TGCGCCAGCAGCTTGCACGGGGGTAATGAAAAACTGTTTTTT. This chain uses TRBV5-1 with TRBJ1-4, with a weak D call TRBD1 (5 bases). This CDR3 comprises 14 residues. Germline CDR1 and CDR2: SGHRS and YFSETQ. The ends were cut back, 1 base at V and 4 bases at J, with 8 bases in the middle.

This chain uses TRBV6-2 or TRBV6-3 with TRBJ1-6; unclear D gene. Germline CDR1 and CDR2: MNHEY and SVGEGT. The CDR3 runs 15 residues. Deletions cut 5 bases from V and 9 bases from J, with 17 bases between. Written as DNA, the CDR3 is TGTGCCAGCAGTCAACCGGGAACACGGATTTCACCCCTCCACTTT. It encodes CASSQPGTRISPLHF.

The genes are TRBV6-5 and TRBJ1-4; 8 nucleotides agree with TRBD1. V shed 6 bases, J shed 2 bases, and the junction held 5 bases outside the gene matches. This CDR3 spans 15 amino acids. Germline CDR1 MNHEY, CDR2 SVGAGI. The CDR3 DNA reads TGTGCCAGCAGGGACAGGGTTCGGACTAATGAAAAACTGTTTTTT. Translating it yields CASRDRVRTNEKLFF.